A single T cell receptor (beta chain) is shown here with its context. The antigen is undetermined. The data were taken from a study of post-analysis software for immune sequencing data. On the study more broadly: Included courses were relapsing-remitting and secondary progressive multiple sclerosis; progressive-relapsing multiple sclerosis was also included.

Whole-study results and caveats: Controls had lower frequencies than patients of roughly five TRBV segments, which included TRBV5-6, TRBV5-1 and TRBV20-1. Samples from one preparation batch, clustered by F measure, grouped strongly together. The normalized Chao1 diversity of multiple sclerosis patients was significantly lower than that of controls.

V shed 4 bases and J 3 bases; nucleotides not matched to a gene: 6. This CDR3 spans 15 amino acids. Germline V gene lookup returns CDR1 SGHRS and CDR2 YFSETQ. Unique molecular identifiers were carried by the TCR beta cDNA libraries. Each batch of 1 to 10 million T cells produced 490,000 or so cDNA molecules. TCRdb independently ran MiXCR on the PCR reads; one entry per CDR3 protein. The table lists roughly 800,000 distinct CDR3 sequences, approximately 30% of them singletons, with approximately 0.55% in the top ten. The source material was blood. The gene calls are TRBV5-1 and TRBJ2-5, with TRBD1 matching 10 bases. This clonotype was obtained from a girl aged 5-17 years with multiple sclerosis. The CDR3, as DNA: TGCGCCAGCAGCCATGACAGGGGGCGCGAAGAGACCCAGTACTTC. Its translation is CASSHDRGREETQYF.